This T cell receptor (beta chain) was recorded in a study of blood T cell repertoires in COVID-19. Sequencing was performed with immunoSEQ multiplex PCR; in TCRdb, only in-frame clones are kept and a portion is missing. The data hold around 220,000 clones, with around nine tenths observed a single time. The CDR3 contains 15 residues. Per the germline V gene, CDR1 is KGHDR and CDR2 is SFDVKD. The ends were cut back, 3 bases at V and 6 bases at J, with 14 bases in the middle. This clone was seen a single time. Sequencing was performed on peripheral blood. V gene TRBV24-1 combines with J gene TRBJ1-5, with a tentative D call TRBD1 (5 bases). This receptor was taken from a woman aged 35 to 49 who had recovered from COVID-19. This chain's CDR3 is CATSDPGGGFQPQHF. In nucleotides, the CDR3 is TGTGCCACCAGTGATCCCGGGGGGGGGTTTCAGCCCCAGCATTTT.